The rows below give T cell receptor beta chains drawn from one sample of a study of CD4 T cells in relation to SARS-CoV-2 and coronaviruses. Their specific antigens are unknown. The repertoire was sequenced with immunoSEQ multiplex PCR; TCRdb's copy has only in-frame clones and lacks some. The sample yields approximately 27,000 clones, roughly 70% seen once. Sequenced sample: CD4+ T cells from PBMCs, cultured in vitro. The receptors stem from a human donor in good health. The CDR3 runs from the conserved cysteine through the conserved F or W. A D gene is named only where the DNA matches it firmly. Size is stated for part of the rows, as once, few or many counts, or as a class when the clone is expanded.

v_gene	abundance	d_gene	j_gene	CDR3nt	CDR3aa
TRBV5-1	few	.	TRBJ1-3	TGCGCCAGCAATTTGGACGGGAACTCTGGAAACACCATATATTTT	CASNLDGNSGNTIYF
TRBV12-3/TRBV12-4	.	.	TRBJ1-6	TGTGCCAGCAGTACATTAAATTCACCCCTCCACTTT	CASSTLNSPLHF
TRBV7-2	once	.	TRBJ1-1	TGTGCCAGCAACTTACAGTCGAACACTGAAGCTTTCTTT	CASNLQSNTEAFF
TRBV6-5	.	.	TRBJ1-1	TGTGCCAGCAGTTACTCGAGCGGGACCGTGGACACTGAAGCTTTCTTT	CASSYSSGTVDTEAFF
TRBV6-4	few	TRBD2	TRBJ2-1	TGTGCCAGCAGTGACGGGACTAGCGGGCACAATGAGCAGTTCTTC	CASSDGTSGHNEQFF
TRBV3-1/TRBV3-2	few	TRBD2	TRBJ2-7	TGTGCCAGCAGCCAGGGGGGGGCCTACGAGCAGTACTTC	CASSQGGAYEQYF
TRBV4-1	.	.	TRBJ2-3	TGCGCCAGCAGCCAAGGACAGTTAACAGATACGCAGTATTTT	CASSQGQLTDTQYF
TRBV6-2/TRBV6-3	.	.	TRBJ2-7	TGTGCCAGCAGTAAACAGGGTCTTTACGAGCAGTACTTC	CASSKQGLYEQYF
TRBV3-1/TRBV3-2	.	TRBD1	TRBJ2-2	TGTGCCAGCAGCCAACAACAGGGGACCCACACCGGGGAGCTGTTTTTT	CASSQQQGTHTGELFF
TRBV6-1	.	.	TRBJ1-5	TGTGCCAGCAGTGAAGTGGCAGTCAATCAGCCCCAGCATTTT	CASSEVAVNQPQHF
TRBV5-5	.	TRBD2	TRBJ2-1	TGTGCCAGCAGCTTGGGACTAGCGGGAGTTACTGAGCAGTTCTTC	CASSLGLAGVTEQFF
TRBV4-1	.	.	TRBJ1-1	TGCGCCAGCAGCCGCCTAACGGGGGGGTCGACTGAAGCTTTCTTT	CASSRLTGGSTEAFF
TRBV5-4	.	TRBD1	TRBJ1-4	TGTGCCAGCAGCCCGGACAGGGTGGATGAAAAACTGTTTTTT	CASSPDRVDEKLFF
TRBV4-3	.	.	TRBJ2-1	TGCGCCAGCAGCCAAGATTTGCGGCAGATCCTCCAGTGGTCCTACAATGAGCAGTTCTTC	CASSQDLRQILQWSYNEQFF
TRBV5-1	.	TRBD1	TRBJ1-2	TGCGCCAGCAGCTTGGGGGACAGGAACTATGGCTACACCTTC	CASSLGDRNYGYTF
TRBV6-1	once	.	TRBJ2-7	TGTGCCAGCAGTGAAGCGCTTCCCAGCTCCGGCTACGAGCAGTACTTC	CASSEALPSSGYEQYF